A selection of T cell receptor beta chains follows, all from one sample in a study of T cell repertoires in cytomegalovirus infection. The antigens of these receptors remain unknown. TCRdb re-called the reads with MiXCR, one entry per CDR3 protein. The table lists nearly 700,000 distinct CDR3 sequences, 30% to 40% of them singletons. The sequencing here drew on cultured PBMCs, taken from culture after CMV antigen stimulation. These receptors were obtained from a human donor in good health (CMV status not recorded). Some clones in this sample may be carry-over from other donors' samples. Both conserved end residues are part of each CDR3. Fields, in order: J gene, clone size, V gene, D gene, CDR3 protein, CDR3 DNA. The D gene is left open where the match is weak. Size values are once, few and many counts, or a class for expanded clones, and some rows have none.

J: TRBJ2-3; size: NA; V: TRBV15; D: NA; CDR3: CATSRFADTQYF; DNA: TGTGCCACCAGCAGATTTGCAGATACGCAGTATTTT
J: TRBJ2-7; size: many; V: TRBV3-1; D: NA; CDR3: CASSQAVYEQYF; DNA: TGTGCCAGCAGCCAAGCTGTGTACGAGCAGTACTTC
J: TRBJ2-2; size: NA; V: TRBV2; D: NA; CDR3: CASRGTPLNANTGELFF; DNA: TGTGCCAGCAGGGGGACCCCCCTGAACGCGAACACCGGGGAGCTGTTTTTT
J: TRBJ2-7; size: NA; V: TRBV28; D: TRBD2; CDR3: CASSKASGRAIYEQYF; DNA: TGTGCCAGCAGTAAAGCTAGCGGGAGGGCCATCTACGAGCAGTACTTC
J: TRBJ2-3; size: many; V: TRBV10-3; D: NA; CDR3: CAIRGGGGGSSRTDTQYF; DNA: TGTGCCATCAGAGGGGGCGGGGGTGGTAGCTCCCGCACAGATACGCAGTATTTT
J: TRBJ2-7; size: NA; V: TRBV4-2; D: TRBD2; CDR3: CASSQLAENSYEQYF; DNA: TGTGCCAGCAGCCAGCTAGCGGAAAACTCCTACGAGCAGTACTTC
J: TRBJ2-7; size: few; V: TRBV10-2; D: NA; CDR3: CASSQSILGGLMGQYF; DNA: TGCGCCAGCAGCCAATCGATTTTGGGAGGTTTGATGGGGCAGTACTTC
J: TRBJ2-2; size: NA; V: TRBV7-2; D: NA; CDR3: CASIRAASNTGELFF; DNA: TGTGCCAGCATCCGGGCGGCCTCGAACACCGGGGAGCTGTTTTTT
J: TRBJ1-2; size: NA; V: TRBV3-1; D: TRBD1; CDR3: CASSEGTGPYGYTF; DNA: TGTGCCAGCAGCGAGGGGACAGGGCCCTATGGCTACACCTTC
J: TRBJ1-2; size: NA; V: TRBV20-1; D: NA; CDR3: CSARVDGRSYGYTF; DNA: TGCAGTGCTAGAGTAGACGGTCGCTCCTATGGCTACACCTTC
J: TRBJ2-1; size: NA; V: TRBV5-4; D: TRBD2; CDR3: CASSSRTSGSGNEQFF; DNA: TGTGCCAGCAGTTCTCGGACTAGCGGGAGTGGGAATGAGCAGTTCTTC
J: TRBJ2-2; size: NA; V: TRBV2; D: NA; CDR3: CASGSNTGELFF; DNA: TGTGCCAGCGGGTCGAACACCGGGGAGCTGTTTTTT
J: TRBJ2-3; size: NA; V: TRBV20-1; D: TRBD2; CDR3: CSAKPGTRSPDTQYF; DNA: TGCAGTGCGAAGCCCGGGACTAGGTCTCCCGATACGCAGTATTTT
J: TRBJ2-2; size: few; V: TRBV11-2; D: TRBD1; CDR3: CASSLTTGYTGELFF; DNA: TGTGCCAGCAGCTTAACGACAGGGTACACCGGGGAGCTGTTTTTT
J: TRBJ2-1; size: many; V: TRBV7-8; D: TRBD2; CDR3: CASVGGSNEQFF; DNA: TGTGCCAGCGTCGGCGGGAGCAATGAGCAGTTCTTC
J: TRBJ1-3; size: NA; V: TRBV6-1; D: TRBD1; CDR3: CASSAGQAASGNTIYF; DNA: TGTGCCAGCAGTGCAGGACAGGCAGCCTCTGGAAACACCATATATTTT
J: TRBJ1-2; size: NA; V: TRBV2; D: NA; CDR3: CATHRSSRTGYGYTF; DNA: TGTGCCACCCACCGATCCAGTAGGACTGGTTATGGCTACACCTTC
J: TRBJ2-5; size: many; V: TRBV7-2; D: TRBD2; CDR3: CASSLTGTTETQYF; DNA: TGTGCCAGCAGCCTCACCGGGACTACAGAGACCCAGTACTTC
J: TRBJ1-1; size: few; V: TRBV7-2; D: NA; CDR3: CANPPPHGGQTEAFF; DNA: TGTGCCAACCCGCCACCGCACGGGGGGCAGACTGAAGCTTTCTTT
J: TRBJ1-2; size: NA; V: TRBV24-1; D: NA; CDR3: CATSDPGRGFQDGYTF; DNA: TGTGCCACCAGTGATCCGGGACGGGGCTTTCAGGATGGCTACACCTTC